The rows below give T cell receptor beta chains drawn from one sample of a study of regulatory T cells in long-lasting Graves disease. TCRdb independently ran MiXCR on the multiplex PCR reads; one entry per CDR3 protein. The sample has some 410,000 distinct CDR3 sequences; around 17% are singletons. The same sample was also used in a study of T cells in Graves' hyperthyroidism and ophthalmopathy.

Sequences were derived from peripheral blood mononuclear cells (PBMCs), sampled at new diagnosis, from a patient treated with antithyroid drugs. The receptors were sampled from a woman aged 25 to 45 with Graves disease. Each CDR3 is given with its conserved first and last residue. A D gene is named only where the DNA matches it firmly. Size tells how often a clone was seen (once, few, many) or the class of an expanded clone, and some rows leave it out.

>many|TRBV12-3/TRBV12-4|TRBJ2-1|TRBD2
CASSLSLAGDYNEQFF
TGTGCCAGCAGTTTAAGTCTAGCGGGAGACTACAATGAGCAGTTCTTC
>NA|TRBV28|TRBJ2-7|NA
CASSITVQYF
TGTGCCAGCAGTATCACTGTTCAGTACTTC
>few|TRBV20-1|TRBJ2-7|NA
CSARRGTGGYEQYF
TGCAGTGCTAGGAGGGGGACCGGAGGCTACGAGCAGTACTTC
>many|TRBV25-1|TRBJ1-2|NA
CASSEQGDYGYTF
TGTGCCAGCAGCGAACAGGGAGACTATGGCTACACCTTC
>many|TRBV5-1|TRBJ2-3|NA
CASREEEITDTQYF
TGCGCCAGCAGAGAGGAGGAAATCACAGATACGCAGTATTTT
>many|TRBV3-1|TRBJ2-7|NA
CASSPQSGLCEQYF
TGTGCCAGCAGCCCCCAGTCGGGTTTGTGCGAGCAGTACTTC
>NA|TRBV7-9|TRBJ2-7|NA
CASSPRFRDGSSYEQYF
TGTGCCAGCAGCCCGCGGTTCCGGGATGGGAGCTCCTACGAGCAGTACTTC
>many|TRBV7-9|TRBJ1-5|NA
CASSLGLEDQPQHF
TGTGCCAGCAGCTTAGGGTTGGAGGATCAGCCCCAGCATTTT
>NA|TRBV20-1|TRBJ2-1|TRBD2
CSASQASGRNEQFF
TGCAGTGCTAGTCAGGCTAGCGGGAGGAATGAGCAGTTCTTC
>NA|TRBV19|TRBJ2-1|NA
CASTDSTTLYNEQFF
TGTGCCAGTACAGACAGCACCACCCTCTACAATGAGCAGTTCTTC
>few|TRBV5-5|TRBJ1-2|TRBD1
CASSLDLGTGVGNYGYTF
TGTGCCAGCAGCTTGGACCTTGGGACAGGGGTTGGTAACTATGGCTACACCTTC
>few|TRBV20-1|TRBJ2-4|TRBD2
CSARRTSGENIQYF
TGCAGTGCCAGAAGAACTAGCGGTGAAAACATTCAGTACTTC
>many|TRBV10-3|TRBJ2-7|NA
CAISEPFQGSYEQYF
TGTGCCATCAGTGAGCCTTTTCAAGGCTCCTACGAGCAGTACTTC